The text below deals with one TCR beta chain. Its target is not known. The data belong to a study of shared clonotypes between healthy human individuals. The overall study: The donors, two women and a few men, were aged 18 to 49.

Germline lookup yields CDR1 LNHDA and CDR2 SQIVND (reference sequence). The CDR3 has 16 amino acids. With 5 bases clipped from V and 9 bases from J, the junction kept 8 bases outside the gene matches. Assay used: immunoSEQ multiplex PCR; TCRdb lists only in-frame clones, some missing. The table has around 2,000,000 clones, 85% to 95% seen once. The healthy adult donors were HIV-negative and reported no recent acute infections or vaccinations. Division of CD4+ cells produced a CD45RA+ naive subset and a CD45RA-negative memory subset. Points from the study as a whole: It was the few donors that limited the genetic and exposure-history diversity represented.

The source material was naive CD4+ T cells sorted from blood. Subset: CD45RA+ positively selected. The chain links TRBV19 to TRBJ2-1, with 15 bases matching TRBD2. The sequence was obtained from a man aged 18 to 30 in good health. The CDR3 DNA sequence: TGTGCCAGTAGTCCCACGGGACTAGCGGGAGGAAGTGAGCAGTTCTTC. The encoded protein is CASSPTGLAGGSEQFF.